This paragraph covers one TCR beta chain sequence. The sample comes from a study of blood T cell repertoires in COVID-19. Study background: The United States, Italy and Spain supplied acute and convalescent COVID-19 samples. Nucleic acid was either cDNA or gDNA, and it came from T cells, B-cell-depleted T cells, or PBMCs.

Looked up from germline, CDR1 is LNHNV and CDR2 is YYDKDF (reference sequence). The CDR3 has 16 amino acids. J gave up 1 base and V 8 bases, and 8 bases lay outside the gene matches. Methods used by the authors: Quantification of nucleated cells was approximated via reference gene primer amplification. Measured with immunoSEQ multiplex PCR; TCRdb has only the in-frame clones, and not every one. V and J calls and clone size are those listed in that table; D and trimming were worked out from the DNA. The data contain over 200,000 clones, roughly 90% of them seen just once; the ten biggest clones take up just under 9%. Recovered Cohort 3 donors showed two negative PCRs, clearance, or symptom resolution.

Sequencing was performed on PBMCs or T cells enriched from blood (not recorded which). This TCR derives from a man aged 40-49 years who had recovered from COVID-19. The chain recombines TRBV15 with TRBJ2-6; TRBD1 aligns across 7 bases. Here the CDR3 reads CATYRGFESGANVLTF. For the CDR3, the DNA is TGTGCCACCTACAGGGGATTTGAGTCTGGGGCCAACGTCCTGACTTTC.